This T cell receptor beta chain was sequenced for a study of technical replicates of blood from four donors. The germline CDR1 and CDR2 sequences are LGHNA and YSLEER. The CDR3 has 11 amino acids. Trimming shortened V by 2 bases and J by 7 bases, and 6 bases separated the two germline ends. This table comes from immunoSEQ multiplex PCR, and its TCRdb copy is limited to in-frame clones, with some not included. The sample shows roughly 80,000 clones, about nine tenths of them seen only once. The V call is TRBV4-3, the J call TRBJ2-7, with no clear D. The sequence derives from a human donor in good health. The source material was T cells isolated from PBMCs. CDR3 coding DNA: TGCGCCAGCAGCCAAAGGAGAGAGCAGTACTTC. Amino acids: CASSQRREQYF.